A selection of T cell receptor beta chains follows, all from one sample in a study of shared clonotypes between healthy human individuals. Sequencing used immunoSEQ multiplex PCR; TCRdb keeps in-frame clones, though not all of them. This table has roughly 1,800,000 clones, about 94% appearing once. Input material: naive CD8+ T cells sorted from blood. The source of these receptors is a man between 18 and 35 years old in good health. CDR3s include the opening cysteine and the closing phenylalanine or tryptophan. The D gene is left open where the match is weak. Expanded clones get a size class; other rows say once, few or many, or leave the size out.

>TRBJ2-1|NA|NA|TRBV10-1
TGCGCCAGCAGTGAAGGTGAGGGTTACAATGAGCAGTTCTTC
CASSEGEGYNEQFF
>TRBJ2-1|NA|NA|TRBV4-3
TGCGCCAGCAGCCAAGATGGGGTGGGGAACAATGAGCAGTTCTTC
CASSQDGVGNNEQFF
>TRBJ2-3|NA|NA|TRBV28
TGTGCCAGCAGGCGCCAGGGAACCGGCACAGATACGCAGTATTTT
CASRRQGTGTDTQYF
>TRBJ1-2|few|TRBD1|TRBV7-9
TGTGCCAGCAGCGCACGGGACAGGGAAATCTATGGCTACACCTTC
CASSARDREIYGYTF
>TRBJ2-1|NA|NA|TRBV10-3
TGTGCCATCAGTGGTCCAGAGATGAATGAGCAGTTCTTC
CAISGPEMNEQFF
>TRBJ2-1|NA|NA|TRBV13
TGTGCCAGCAGACCTCCAGGGAGCTACAATGAGCAGTTCTTC
CASRPPGSYNEQFF
>TRBJ2-7|NA|NA|TRBV10-2
TGCGCCAGCAGTGGGGATGAAATGTACTACGAGCAGTACTTC
CASSGDEMYYEQYF
>TRBJ2-3|once|TRBD2|TRBV30
TGTGCCTGGAGAGGACTCTACGGGGGGAGGATGCGGAGCACAGATACGCAGTATTTT
CAWRGLYGGRMRSTDTQYF
>TRBJ2-1|NA|TRBD1|TRBV19
TGTGCCAGTAGTTCAGGGGGCTCGGTCCATGAGCAGTTCTTC
CASSSGGSVHEQFF
>TRBJ2-2|NA|NA|TRBV5-4
TGTGCCAGCAGCTCGGACGGGACGAACACCGGGGAGCTGTTTTTT
CASSSDGTNTGELFF
>TRBJ1-2|NA|NA|TRBV9
TGTGCCAGCAGCGTAGATGGGGGGCTAGGAGTCTATGGCTACACCTTC
CASSVDGGLGVYGYTF
>TRBJ2-6|NA|NA|TRBV4-1
TGCGCCAGCAGCCAAGTGTCAGACCTTTCTGGGGCCAACGTCCTGACTTTC
CASSQVSDLSGANVLTF
>TRBJ2-7|NA|NA|TRBV10-1
TGCGCCAGCAGTGAGGAAGGGGCCGCCCCCGAGCAGTACTTC
CASSEEGAAPEQYF
>TRBJ2-7|NA|NA|TRBV7-9
TGTGCCAGCAGCTTAGTTGCAGGTTACGAGCAGTACTTC
CASSLVAGYEQYF
>TRBJ1-1|NA|NA|TRBV9
TGTGCCAGCAGCGTAGTGCAGGGTAGTACTGAAGCTTTCTTT
CASSVVQGSTEAFF
>TRBJ2-1|once|TRBD2|TRBV6-5
TGTGCCAGTCGGGCGGGAGGTTACAATGAGCAGTTCTTC
CASRAGGYNEQFF
>TRBJ2-7|NA|NA|TRBV4-1
TGCGCCAGCAGCAAACAACAGGGCTACGAGCAGTACTTC
CASSKQQGYEQYF
>TRBJ1-2|NA|NA|TRBV4-1
TGCGCCAGCAGCCAAGACCAATGGAACCGGGACCCGGCCGCGGGGTTCTATGGCTACACCTTC
CASSQDQWNRDPAAGFYGYTF
>TRBJ2-7|NA|NA|TRBV28
TGTGCCACCACCCGGGGGATTGACTACGAGCAGTACTTC
CATTRGIDYEQYF
>TRBJ1-1|NA|NA|TRBV4-1
TGCGCCAGCAGCCTGGACAGTCGCAACACTGAAGCTTTCTTT
CASSLDSRNTEAFF
>TRBJ1-5|NA|TRBD1|TRBV19
TGTGCCAGTAGTATGGGGACAGGGTATCAGCCCCAGCATTTT
CASSMGTGYQPQHF
>TRBJ1-4|NA|NA|TRBV27
TGTGCCAGCAAGTCGGGGGTCTCAGATGAAAAACTGTTTTTT
CASKSGVSDEKLFF
>TRBJ2-1|NA|NA|TRBV28
TGTGCCAGCAGTTTAGGAACAGGTTACAATGAGCAGTTCTTC
CASSLGTGYNEQFF
>TRBJ1-2|NA|TRBD1|TRBV4-1
TGCGCCAGCGCCTCCGAGGGACAGGGGAACTATGGCTACACCTTC
CASASEGQGNYGYTF
>TRBJ2-3|NA|NA|TRBV25-1
TGTGCCAGCAGCCCAGATAGCACAGATACGCAGTATTTT
CASSPDSTDTQYF
>TRBJ2-2|NA|NA|TRBV9
TGTGCCAGCAGCGTAGAAGGGGGGCCCGGGGAGCTGTTTTTT
CASSVEGGPGELFF
>TRBJ1-2|NA|NA|TRBV7-9
TGTGCCAGCAGCATAGTACCCGACGAGTCGTCTAACTATGGCTACACCTTC
CASSIVPDESSNYGYTF
>TRBJ2-3|NA|NA|TRBV4-3
TGCGCCAGCAGCCAAGGGCGGGGCTACACAGATACGCAGTATTTT
CASSQGRGYTDTQYF
>TRBJ2-7|NA|NA|TRBV19
TGTGCCAGTAGTATAGCGGAGACTGACTACGAGCAGTACTTC
CASSIAETDYEQYF
>TRBJ2-7|NA|NA|TRBV19
TGTGCCAGTAGTATGGGATTCGGGGGACAGAATCACGAGCAGTACTTC
CASSMGFGGQNHEQYF
>TRBJ2-1|once|NA|TRBV13
TGTGCCAGCAGCTTAGGAGGAAGGGCTGGTAACGAGCAGTTCTTC
CASSLGGRAGNEQFF
>TRBJ1-1|once|NA|TRBV9
TGTGCCAGCAGCGTAGCCCCTCGGTTAGGAGAGACTGAAGCTTTCTTT
CASSVAPRLGETEAFF
>TRBJ2-5|NA|TRBD2|TRBV14
TGTGCCAGCAGCCTCGGACTAGCGGGGGAAGAGACCCAGTACTTC
CASSLGLAGEETQYF
>TRBJ1-3|NA|NA|TRBV19
TGTGCCAGTACAGACAGCACTTTCTCTGGAAACACCATATATTTT
CASTDSTFSGNTIYF
>TRBJ2-7|NA|NA|TRBV19
TGTGCCAGTAGTATAGGCCAGGGTTCCTACGAGCAGTACTTC
CASSIGQGSYEQYF
>TRBJ2-7|NA|TRBD2|TRBV27
TGTGCCAGCAGTTTATCGCCTAGCGGCTCCTACGAGCAGTACTTC
CASSLSPSGSYEQYF
>TRBJ1-5|NA|NA|TRBV19
TGTGCCAGTACGGACCTGAGGGGCTCTCAGCCCCAGCATTTT
CASTDLRGSQPQHF
>TRBJ1-4|once|NA|TRBV6-4
TGTGCCAGCAGTGACGGGGGGACGCGGGAACCCTTAGCAACTAATGAAAAACTGTTTTTT
CASSDGGTREPLATNEKLFF
>TRBJ1-2|NA|NA|TRBV7-2
TGTGCCAGCAGCTTAGTCGGGCAAACGGACGCCCTTGGCTACACCTTC
CASSLVGQTDALGYTF
>TRBJ2-2|NA|NA|TRBV5-6
TGTGCCAGCAGCTTTGGCGGGGAGCTGTTTTTT
CASSFGGELFF
>TRBJ1-1|NA|TRBD1|TRBV6-5
TGTGCCAGCAAAATACAGGGGACCTCCCTCCTTGAAGCTTTCTTT
CASKIQGTSLLEAFF
>TRBJ1-1|NA|TRBD1|TRBV6-6
TGTGCCAGTGTACCGGGACAGGGTCACATGAACACTGAAGCTTTCTTT
CASVPGQGHMNTEAFF
>TRBJ2-1|NA|TRBD2|TRBV6-5
TGTGCCAGCAGTTTGGTAGCGGGACTTTTTTACAATGAGCAGTTCTTC
CASSLVAGLFYNEQFF
>TRBJ1-2|NA|NA|TRBV5-6
TGTGCCAGCAGCTTGGCGCATCTCAACTATGGCTACACCTTC
CASSLAHLNYGYTF
>TRBJ1-2|NA|NA|TRBV9
TGTGCCAGCAGCTCATCAGGGTTTGGCTATGGCTACACCTTC
CASSSSGFGYGYTF
>TRBJ1-2|NA|NA|TRBV7-9
TGTGCCAGCAGCTTAGGAGGGGGGCAGCACTATGGCTACACCTTC
CASSLGGGQHYGYTF
>TRBJ2-2|NA|NA|TRBV10-1
TGCGCCAGCAGTCCTAGCTCCACCGGGGAGCTGTTTTTT
CASSPSSTGELFF
>TRBJ1-1|NA|NA|TRBV6-5
TGTGCGGCGGGTTCGTGGGCAGACACTGAAGCTTTCTTT
CAAGSWADTEAFF